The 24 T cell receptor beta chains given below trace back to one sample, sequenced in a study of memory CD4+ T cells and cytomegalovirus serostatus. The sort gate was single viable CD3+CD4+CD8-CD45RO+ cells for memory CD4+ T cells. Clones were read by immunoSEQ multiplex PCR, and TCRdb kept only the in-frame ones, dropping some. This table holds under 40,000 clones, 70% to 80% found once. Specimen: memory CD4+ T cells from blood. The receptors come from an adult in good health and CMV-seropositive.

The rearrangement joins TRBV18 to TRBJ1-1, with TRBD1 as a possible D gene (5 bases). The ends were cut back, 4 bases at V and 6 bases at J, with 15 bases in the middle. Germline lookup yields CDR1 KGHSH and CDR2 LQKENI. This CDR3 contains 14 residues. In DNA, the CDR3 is TGTGCCAGCTCACAGGGGCAACACGACGCTGAAGCTTTCTTT. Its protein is CASSQGQHDAEAFF.

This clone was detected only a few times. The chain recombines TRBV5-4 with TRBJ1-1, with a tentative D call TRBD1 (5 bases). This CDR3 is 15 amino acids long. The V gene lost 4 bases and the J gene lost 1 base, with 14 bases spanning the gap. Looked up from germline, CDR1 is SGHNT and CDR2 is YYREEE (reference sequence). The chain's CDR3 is CASSPGSTENTEAFF. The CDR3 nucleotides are TGTGCCAGCAGCCCGGGCTCGACAGAGAACACTGAAGCTTTCTTT.

The CDR3, as DNA: TGTGCCAGCAGCTCGCAGCCGAACACTGAAGCTTTCTTT. Translation: CASSSQPNTEAFF. The chain joins TRBV7-2 to TRBJ1-1; D call uncertain. CDR1 is SGHTA, CDR2 FQGNSA, per germline. The CDR3 covers 13 residues. Trimming took 4 bases from V and 1 from J, leaving 7 bases between them.

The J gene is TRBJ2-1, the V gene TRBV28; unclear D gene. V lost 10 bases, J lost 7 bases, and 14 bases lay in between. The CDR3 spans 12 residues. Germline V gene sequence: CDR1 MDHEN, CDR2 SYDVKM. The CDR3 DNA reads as TGTGCCACTGCAATGGGATCTAATGAGCAGTTCTTC. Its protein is CATAMGSNEQFF.

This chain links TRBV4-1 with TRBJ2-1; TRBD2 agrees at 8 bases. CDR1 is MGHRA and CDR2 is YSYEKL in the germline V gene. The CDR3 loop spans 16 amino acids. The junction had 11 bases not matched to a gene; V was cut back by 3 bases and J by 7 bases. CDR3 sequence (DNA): TGCGCCAGCAGCCAGGTCGGGGGGGGTTTGAGGAATGAGCAGTTCTTC. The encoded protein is CASSQVGGGLRNEQFF.

CDR3 protein: CASSRGWEWSYNSPLHF. DNA for the CDR3: TGTGCCAGTTCCAGGGGGTGGGAGTGGTCCTATAATTCACCCCTCCACTTT. The chain employs TRBV5-5 and TRBJ1-6, with 7 bases aligning to TRBD1. V shed 8 bases and J 1 base; nucleotides not matched to a gene: 12. CDR1 is SGHKS and CDR2 is YYEKEE in the germline V gene (reference sequence). The CDR3 sequence is 17 residues long.

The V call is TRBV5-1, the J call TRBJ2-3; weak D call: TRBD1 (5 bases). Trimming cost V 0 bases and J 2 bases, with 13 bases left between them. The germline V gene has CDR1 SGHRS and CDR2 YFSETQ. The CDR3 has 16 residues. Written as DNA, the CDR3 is TGCGCCAGCAGCTTGGTAAAGGGGTCTCACACAGATACGCAGTATTTT. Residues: CASSLVKGSHTDTQYF. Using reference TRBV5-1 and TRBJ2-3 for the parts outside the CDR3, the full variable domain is KAGVTQTPRYLIKTRGQQVTLSCSPISGHRSVSWYQQTPGQGLQFLFEYFSETQRNKGNFPGRFSGRQFSNSRSEMNVSTLELGDSALYLCASSLVKGSHTDTQYFGPGTRLTVL.

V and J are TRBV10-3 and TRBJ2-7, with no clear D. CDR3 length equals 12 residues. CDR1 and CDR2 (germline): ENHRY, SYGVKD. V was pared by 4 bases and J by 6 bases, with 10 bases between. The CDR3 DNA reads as TGTGCCATCAGTGGGCCGGGTGGCGAGCAGTACTTC. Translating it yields CAISGPGGEQYF.

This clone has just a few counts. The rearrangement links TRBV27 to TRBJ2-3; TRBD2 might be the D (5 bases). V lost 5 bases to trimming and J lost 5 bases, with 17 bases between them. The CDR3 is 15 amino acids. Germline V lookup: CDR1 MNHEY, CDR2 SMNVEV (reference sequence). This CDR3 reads CASSTGILAQDTQYF. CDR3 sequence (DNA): TGTGCCAGCAGTACCGGGATCCTGGCCCAAGATACGCAGTATTTT.

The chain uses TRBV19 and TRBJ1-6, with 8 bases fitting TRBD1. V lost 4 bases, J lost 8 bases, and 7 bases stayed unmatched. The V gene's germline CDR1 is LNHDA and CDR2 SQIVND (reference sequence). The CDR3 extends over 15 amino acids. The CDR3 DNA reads TGTGCCAGTAGTACAGGACAGGGATGGGATTCACCCCTCCACTTT. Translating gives CASSTGQGWDSPLHF.

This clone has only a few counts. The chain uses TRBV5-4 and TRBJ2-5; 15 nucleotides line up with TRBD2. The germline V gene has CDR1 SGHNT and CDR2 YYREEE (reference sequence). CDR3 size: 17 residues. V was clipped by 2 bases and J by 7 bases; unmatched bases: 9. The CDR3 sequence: CASSFGGTSGGRATQYF. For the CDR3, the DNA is TGTGCCAGCAGCTTTGGTGGGACTAGCGGGGGGCGAGCGACCCAGTACTTC.

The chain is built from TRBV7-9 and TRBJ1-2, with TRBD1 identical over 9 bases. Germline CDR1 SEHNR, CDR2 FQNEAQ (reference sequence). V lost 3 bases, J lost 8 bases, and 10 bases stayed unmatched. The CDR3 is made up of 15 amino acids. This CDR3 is CASSLGIGQGFGYTF. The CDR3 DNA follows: TGTGCCAGCAGCTTGGGCATCGGACAGGGGTTCGGCTACACCTTC.

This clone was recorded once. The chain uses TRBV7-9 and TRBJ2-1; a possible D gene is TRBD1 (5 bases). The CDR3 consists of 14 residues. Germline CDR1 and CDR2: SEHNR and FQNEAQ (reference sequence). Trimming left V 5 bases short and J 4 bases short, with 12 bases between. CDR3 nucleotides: TGTGCCAGCAGCGCCTTAGGGGCGTACAATGAGCAGTTCTTC. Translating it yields CASSALGAYNEQFF.

The CDR3 DNA reads as TGTGCCAGCACCGACTGGAATGAGCAGTTCTTC. Protein sequence: CASTDWNEQFF. J is TRBJ2-1 and V is TRBV2; D unresolved. Germline-derived CDR1 and CDR2 are SNHLY and FYNNEI. V was cut by 7 bases and J by 7 bases, with 8 bases left in between. The CDR3 sequence is 11 residues long.

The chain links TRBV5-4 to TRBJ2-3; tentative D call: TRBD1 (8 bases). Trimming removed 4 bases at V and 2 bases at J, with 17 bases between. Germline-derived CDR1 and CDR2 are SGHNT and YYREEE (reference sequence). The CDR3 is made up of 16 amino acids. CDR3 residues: CASSGGGTGPTDTQYF. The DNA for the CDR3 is TGTGCCAGCAGCGGGGGGGGGACAGGACCCACAGATACGCAGTATTTT.

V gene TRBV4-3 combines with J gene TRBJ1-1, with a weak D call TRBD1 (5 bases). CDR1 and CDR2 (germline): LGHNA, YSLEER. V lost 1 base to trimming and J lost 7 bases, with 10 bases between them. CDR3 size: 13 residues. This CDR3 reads CASSQAPGIEAFF. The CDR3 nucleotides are TGCGCCAGCAGCCAAGCTCCAGGGATTGAAGCTTTCTTT.

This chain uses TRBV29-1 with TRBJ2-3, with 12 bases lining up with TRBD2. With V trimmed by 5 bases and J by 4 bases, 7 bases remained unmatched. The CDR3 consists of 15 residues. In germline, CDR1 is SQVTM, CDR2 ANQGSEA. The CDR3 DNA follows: TGCAGCGTTCTCGGACTAGCGGGACCCTCAGATACGCAGTATTTT. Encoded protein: CSVLGLAGPSDTQYF.

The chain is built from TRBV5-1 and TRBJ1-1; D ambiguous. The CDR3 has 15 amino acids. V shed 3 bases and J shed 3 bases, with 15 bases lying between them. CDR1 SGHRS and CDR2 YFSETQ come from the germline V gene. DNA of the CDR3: TGCGCCAGCAGCTATGACGGGGTTGCGGACACTGAAGCTTTCTTT. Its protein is CASSYDGVADTEAFF.

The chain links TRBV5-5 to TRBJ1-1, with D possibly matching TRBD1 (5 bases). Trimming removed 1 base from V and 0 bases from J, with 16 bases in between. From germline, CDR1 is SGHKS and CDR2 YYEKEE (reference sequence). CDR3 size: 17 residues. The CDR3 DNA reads TGTGCCAGCAGCTTGAGGTCTGCAAGGGGAGTGAACACTGAAGCTTTCTTT. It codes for CASSLRSARGVNTEAFF.

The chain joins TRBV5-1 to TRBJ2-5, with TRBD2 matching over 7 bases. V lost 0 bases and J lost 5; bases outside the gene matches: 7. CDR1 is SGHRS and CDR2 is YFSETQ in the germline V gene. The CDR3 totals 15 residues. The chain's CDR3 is CASSLVGPAGETQYF. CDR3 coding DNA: TGCGCCAGCAGCTTGGTGGGCCCAGCGGGGGAGACCCAGTACTTC. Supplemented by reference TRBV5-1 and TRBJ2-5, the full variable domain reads KAGVTQTPRYLIKTRGQQVTLSCSPISGHRSVSWYQQTPGQGLQFLFEYFSETQRNKGNFPGRFSGRQFSNSRSEMNVSTLELGDSALYLCASSLVGPAGETQYFGPGTRLLVL.

The chain's CDR3 is CASSWAIYEQYF. In nucleotides, the CDR3 is TGTGCCAGCAGTTGGGCTATCTACGAGCAGTACTTC. The chain uses TRBV28 and TRBJ2-7, with D unclear. Trimming took off 4 bases at V and 3 bases at J, with 7 bases between the two ends. The CDR3 runs 12 residues. Germline CDR1 and CDR2: MDHEN and SYDVKM.

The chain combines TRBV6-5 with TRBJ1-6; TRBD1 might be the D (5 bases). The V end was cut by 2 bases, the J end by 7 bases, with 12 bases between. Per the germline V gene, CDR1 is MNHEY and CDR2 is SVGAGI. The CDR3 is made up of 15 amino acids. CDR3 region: CASSYRPGINSPLHF. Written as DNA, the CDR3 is TGTGCCAGCAGTTACCGCCCAGGGATAAATTCACCCCTCCACTTT.

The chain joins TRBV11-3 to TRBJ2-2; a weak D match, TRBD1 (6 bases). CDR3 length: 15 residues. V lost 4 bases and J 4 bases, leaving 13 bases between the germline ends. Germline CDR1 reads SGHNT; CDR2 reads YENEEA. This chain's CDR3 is CASSSSRGATGELFF. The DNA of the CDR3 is TGTGCCAGCAGCTCATCCAGGGGAGCCACCGGGGAGCTGTTTTTT.

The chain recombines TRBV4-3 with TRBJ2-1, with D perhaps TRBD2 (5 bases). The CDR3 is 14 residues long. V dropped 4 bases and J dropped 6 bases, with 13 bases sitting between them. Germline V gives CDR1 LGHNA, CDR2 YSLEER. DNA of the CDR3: TGCGCCAGCAGCCTTACACGGGATTCCAATGAGCAGTTCTTC. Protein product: CASSLTRDSNEQFF.